This TCR beta chain appears in the sequencing data of a study of CD8+CD57+ T cells in acquired aplastic anemia (dated by TCRdb to 2016 to 2018). Some background on the complete study: DNA extracted from sorted CD4+ and CD8+ cells had a mean of around 3.3 ug, with a range of about 0.19 to 30 ug. A CD8+CD57+ expansion meant a frequency higher than the mean frequency seen in healthy subjects.

Patients chosen for sequencing had shown expansion of CD8+CD57+ cells by flow cytometry. All patients had severe acquired aplastic anemia diagnosed by International Study of Aplastic Anemia and Agranulocytosis and Camitta criteria. No therapy had been received by the patients at the time of blood sampling. In this study, sorted CD4+ and CD8+ T cells from the blood of healthy subjects and of severe aplastic anemia patients had their TCR repertoires deep-sequenced. Patients were enrolled in the USA under clinicaltrials.gov protocols 00001620, 01623167, 00001397, 00071045, 00081523 and 00961064. Ficoll-Paque density gradient centrifugation was used to isolate peripheral blood mononuclear cells. Before DNA was extracted, CD4+ and CD8+ T cells were sorted using either FACS or magnetic beads. Beyond this particular receptor, the publication reports: Fewer than 35 CD8+ CDR3 sequences were found to be shared between patients and controls, but these sequences appeared to be highly expressed in patients and within the immunodominant clones of the patients. CD8+ Simpson's diversity did not differ significantly between patients and healthy controls (P=0.060).

This clonotype was detected only once. Its antigen remains undetermined. No per-base quality is available; no much larger clone lies one base away. One read provides weak support. Genomic DNA served as template for TCR beta VDJ combination and CDR3 sequence profiling. An Illumina HiSeq 2000 was used for TCR repertoire sequencing. Regarding the original processing steps: Repertoire assessment relied on Simpson's diversity index, CDR3 size and DJ length profiles, and TRBV/TRBJ rearrangement plots. The immunodominant clone was defined as the most abundant DNA sequence in deep sequencing data. CDR3 amino acid sequences were checked for sharing across subjects and were also compared against the VDJdb database and published repertoires. Starting from the raw public reads, TCRdb applied fastp trimming at Q25, assembled clones with MiXCR and retained in-frame beta chains. Entries that share a CDR3 protein sequence are merged under the most common genes and DNA. The V and J calls and clone size come from TCRdb's table, not from the authors' own analysis. The sample has fewer than 200,000 distinct CDR3 sequences on record, nearly 50% of them singletons. The ten largest clones take up 10% to 15% of the sample.

Reading the germline V gene gives CDR1 SGHRS and CDR2 YFSETQ. V and J are trimmed by 3 bases and 2 bases, and the gene matches miss 3 bases of the junction. From the cysteine through the phenylalanine, the CDR3 covers 15 amino acids. Only the CDR3 DNA is retained, 45 bases long and in frame from the first base. The sequenced sample was sorted CD4+, CD8+, or CD8+CD57+ T cells (not recorded which) from PBMCs. The receptor was isolated from a human donor with aplastic anemia. This chain joins TRBV5-1 to TRBJ2-3; 10 of the junction bases match TRBD1. DNA sequence: TGCGCCAGCAGCTGGGGACAGGGGTCCACAGATACGCAGTATTTT. Its translation is CASSWGQGSTDTQYF. The entire variable domain, with the stretches around the CDR3 drawn from the reference TRBV5-1 and TRBJ2-3 proteins, is KAGVTQTPRYLIKTRGQQVTLSCSPISGHRSVSWYQQTPGQGLQFLFEYFSETQRNKGNFPGRFSGRQFSNSRSEMNVSTLELGDSALYLCASSWGQGSTDTQYFGPGTRLTVL.